The 30 T cell receptor beta chains below were found in one sample sequenced in a study of T cells after yellow fever vaccination. TCRdb itself ran the 5' RACE reads through MiXCR, one entry per CDR3 protein. Of around 160,000 distinct CDR3 sequences listed, almost 7% were seen once; the top ten hold about 2.5%. The sequencing here drew on CD4+ T cells sorted from PBMCs, taken about 5 days after the first yellow fever vaccination. These receptors all stem from a man younger than 35 who received the YFV17D yellow fever vaccine.

The chain carries TRBV7-3 and TRBJ2-5; 8 bases match TRBD1. The length of the CDR3 is 15 residues. V trimming: 7 bases; J trimming: 5 bases; junction bases outside the gene matches: 12. Germline V gene data show CDR1 as SGHTA and CDR2 as FQGTGA. The CDR3 DNA reads as TGTGCCAGCATCCAAGAGGCAGGGGGCGGGGAGACCCAGTACTTC. This sequence encodes CASIQEAGGGETQYF.

This clonotype has only a few counts. The chain has TRBV7-2 and TRBJ1-2, with a possible D match to TRBD1 (6 bases). CDR3 length: 15 amino acids. V was pared by 2 bases and J by 8 bases, with 18 bases between. Per germline, CDR1 SGHTA and CDR2 FQGNSA. In DNA form, the CDR3 reads TGTGCCAGCAGCTTACGAACAGGGACCTGGGAAGGCTACACCTTC. This encodes CASSLRTGTWEGYTF.

The chain joins TRBV7-8 to TRBJ2-7; D remains unclear. Germline V gene data show CDR1 as SGHVS and CDR2 as FQNEAQ. V shed 1 base and J shed 5 bases, with 9 bases lying between them. The CDR3 is 13 amino acids. CDR3 amino acids: CASSLELRHEQYF. In DNA form, the CDR3 reads TGTGCCAGCAGCTTAGAGTTGCGCCACGAGCAGTACTTC.

This sequence joins TRBV10-3 and TRBJ2-5, with 7 bases that match TRBD2. Losses at the gene ends were 8 bases for V and 1 base for J; bases not matched to a gene: 1. The CDR3 totals 12 residues. Per the germline V gene, CDR1 is ENHRY and CDR2 is SYGVKD. The CDR3 sequence is CAIRGGQETQYF. CDR3 DNA: TGTGCCATCCGCGGGGGCCAAGAGACCCAGTACTTC.

This clonotype occurred many times. J is TRBJ1-4 and V is TRBV5-1, with 7 bases matching TRBD1. Germline assignment: CDR1 SGHRS and CDR2 YFSETQ. With V trimmed by 4 bases and J by 4 bases, 4 bases remained unmatched. There are 14 residues in the CDR3. CDR3 DNA sequence: TGCGCCAGCAGCCCGGGACAGAGTAATGAAAAACTGTTTTTT. It is translated as CASSPGQSNEKLFF.

The V and J genes are TRBV12-3 or TRBV12-4 and TRBJ2-5, with 9 bases that match TRBD1. There are 17 residues in the CDR3. Trimming removed 3 bases from V and 5 bases from J; junction bases left unmatched: 13. The CDR3 spells CASSFPPTGGGRETQYF. In DNA form, the CDR3 reads TGTGCCAGCAGTTTCCCTCCGACAGGGGGGGGCAGGGAGACCCAGTACTTC.

Details on this clonotype: A much larger clone lies a single base off, so this may be a read error. The chain uses TRBV9 and TRBJ2-2, with a possible D match to TRBD1 (5 bases). This CDR3 contains 14 residues. Germline lookup yields CDR1 SGDLS and CDR2 YYNGEE. With 4 bases removed from V and 6 bases from J, the gap between germline ends came to 13 bases. The CDR3 coding sequence is TGTGCCAGCAGCTGGCAGGGTGAAGCCGGGGAGCTGTTTTTT. Protein sequence: CASSWQGEAGELFF.

The chain recombines TRBV20-1 with TRBJ2-7; the match to TRBD1 covers 8 bases. The germline V gene encodes CDR1 DFQATT and CDR2 SNEGSKA (reference sequence). V was clipped by 5 bases and J by 3 bases; unmatched bases: 6. The CDR3 has 13 residues. The DNA for the CDR3 is TGCAGTGCTCCCGGGACAGGCATCTACGAGCAGTACTTC. Its translation is CSAPGTGIYEQYF.

This clonotype came up a few times. The V and J genes are TRBV18 and TRBJ2-3; perhaps TRBD2 as D (5 bases). Between the trimmed V and J ends, which lost 2 bases and 4 bases, there was a span of 10 bases. CDR1 KGHSH and CDR2 LQKENI come from the germline V gene. This CDR3 spans 14 amino acids. The CDR3 sequence: CASSPEGSADTQYF. The CDR3, as DNA: TGTGCCAGCTCACCAGAGGGTTCGGCAGATACGCAGTATTTT.

A few counts support this clonotype. V gene TRBV24-1 combines with J gene TRBJ2-4, with 8 bases matching TRBD2. The J segment lost 0 bases and the V segment lost 6 bases, leaving 3 bases of the junction unmatched. In germline, CDR1 is KGHDR, CDR2 SFDVKD. CDR3 length equals 15 residues. CDR3 sequence (DNA): TGTGCCACCAGTTCGGGGGGGATAGCCAAAAACATTCAGTACTTC. This gives the protein CATSSGGIAKNIQYF.

The V and J genes are TRBV15 and TRBJ2-5, with 7 bases identical to TRBD2. Trimming removed 5 bases from V and 4 bases from J; junction bases left unmatched: 10. The CDR3 has 15 residues. The germline V gene has CDR1 LNHNV and CDR2 YYDKDF (reference sequence). The CDR3 DNA follows: TGTGCCACCAGCGCCCCGCGGGGGAGGGGAGAGACCCAGTACTTC. Encoded protein: CATSAPRGRGETQYF.

The rearrangement joins TRBV19 to TRBJ1-5; unclear D gene. Germline V gene lookup returns CDR1 LNHDA and CDR2 SQIVND (reference sequence). The CDR3 totals 13 residues. V shed 3 bases and J shed 3 bases, with 6 bases lying between them. CDR3 loop: CASSMVNNQPQHF. CDR3 nucleotides: TGTGCCAGTAGTATGGTAAACAATCAGCCCCAGCATTTT.

This chain joins TRBV18 and TRBJ2-6; perhaps D is TRBD1 or TRBD2 (6 bases each). The CDR3 is 16 amino acids. V shed 2 bases and J shed 0 bases, with 8 bases lying between them. Per the germline V gene, CDR1 is KGHSH and CDR2 is LQKENI. The chain's CDR3 is CASSPRGASGANVLTF. The CDR3 nucleotides read TGTGCCAGCTCACCAAGGGGGGCCTCTGGGGCCAACGTCCTGACTTTC.

This clonotype showed up just a few times. V is TRBV7-2 and J is TRBJ1-2; D unresolved. CDR1 and CDR2 (germline): SGHTA, FQGNSA. The V end was cut by 0 bases, the J end by 4 bases, with 9 bases between. The CDR3 contains 14 residues. CDR3 in DNA: TGTGCCAGCAGCTTAGCTAGGGCCGGCTATGGCTACACCTTC. It yields the protein CASSLARAGYGYTF.

Many counts were recorded for this clonotype. The rearrangement joins TRBV7-3 to TRBJ2-1; 7 bases are a match to TRBD1. CDR3 length equals 15 residues. The germline gives CDR1 SGHTA, CDR2 FQGTGA. Unmatched junction bases numbered 7, after V lost 1 base and J lost 7 bases. The chain's CDR3 is CASSLNGQGENEQFF. In DNA form, the CDR3 reads TGTGCCAGCAGCTTAAATGGCCAGGGGGAGAATGAGCAGTTCTTC.

In this sample, this clonotype turned up many times. The V gene is TRBV7-8, the J gene TRBJ2-1, with a tentative D call TRBD2 (5 bases). V lost 1 base, J lost 4 bases, and 14 bases lay in between. The V gene's germline CDR1 is SGHVS and CDR2 FQNEAQ. CDR3 length equals 16 residues. CDR3 loop: CASSLVGRTLYNEQFF. CDR3 nucleotides: TGTGCCAGCAGCTTAGTCGGGCGGACTCTTTACAATGAGCAGTTCTTC. Full variable domain (outside the CDR3, taken from reference TRBV7-8 and TRBJ2-1): GAGVSQSPRYKVAKRGQDVALRCDPISGHVSLFWYQQALGQGPEFLTYFQNEAQLDKSGLPSDRFFAERPEGSVSTLKIQRTQQEDSAVYLCASSLVGRTLYNEQFFGPGTRLTVL.

V is TRBV5-1 and J is TRBJ1-1; D is unclear. With 0 bases removed from V and 1 base from J, the gap between germline ends came to 7 bases. This CDR3 region has 14 residues. Germline CDR1 is SGHRS and CDR2 is YFSETQ. DNA for the CDR3: TGCGCCAGCAGCTTGGTGCAGCAGAACACTGAAGCTTTCTTT. Translation gives CASSLVQQNTEAFF.

Details on this clonotype: This may be a read error, as it is one base from a much larger clone. The rearrangement uses TRBV11-2 and TRBJ2-3, with TRBD2 matching 15 bases. Germline assignment: CDR1 SGHAT and CDR2 FQNNGV. CDR3 length: 19 amino acids. The CDR3 here is CSSSLVPRTSGGGTDTQYF. DNA of the CDR3: TGTTCCAGCAGCTTAGTCCCACGGACTAGCGGGGGGGGCACAGATACGCAGTATTTT.

This clonotype was detected many times. This chain joins TRBV5-1 and TRBJ1-1; possible D gene TRBD1, 5 bases. Trimming removed 5 bases from V and 1 base from J, with 15 bases in between. CDR1 and CDR2 from the germline V gene are SGHRS and YFSETQ. This CDR3 has 15 amino acids. The CDR3 protein is CASSLARGENTEAFF. As DNA, the CDR3 is TGCGCCAGCAGTCTCGCCCGGGGCGAGAACACTGAAGCTTTCTTT. Combining the CDR3 with reference TRBV5-1 and TRBJ1-1 gives the whole variable domain KAGVTQTPRYLIKTRGQQVTLSCSPISGHRSVSWYQQTPGQGLQFLFEYFSETQRNKGNFPGRFSGRQFSNSRSEMNVSTLELGDSALYLCASSLARGENTEAFFGQGTRLTVV.

In this sample, this clonotype turned up many times. The CDR3 DNA is TGTGCCAGCAGCCCCGACGGGGGCACAGGGGACACTGAAGCTTTCTTT. It codes for CASSPDGGTGDTEAFF. The genes are TRBV5-6 and TRBJ1-1; 7 bases agree with TRBD1. The CDR3 is 16 residues long. V lost 4 bases and J lost 3; bases outside the gene matches: 12. Germline V CDR1 and CDR2: SGHDT, YYEEEE.

This clonotype appeared many times. The chain employs TRBV20-1 and TRBJ2-7, with D possibly matching TRBD2 (5 bases). The CDR3 is made up of 13 amino acids. Germline V gene sequence: CDR1 DFQATT, CDR2 SNEGSKA (reference sequence). V lost 3 bases to trimming and J lost 6 bases, with 15 bases between them. For the CDR3, the DNA is TGCAGTGCTAGTTACGGGGATCGGCCCGAGCAGTACTTC. Protein sequence: CSASYGDRPEQYF.

In regard to this clonotype: A much larger clone lies one base from this, so it may be a read error. This chain uses TRBV2 with TRBJ2-1; 7 bases align to TRBD1. This CDR3 has 18 residues. From germline, CDR1 is SNHLY and CDR2 FYNNEI. The CDR3 bases are TGTGCCCGCAGTCTCAGAGGACAGGTTACAATGGGTGGGAATGAGCAGTTCTTC. Translation: CARSLRGQVTMGGNEQFF. The whole variable domain, remainder taken from reference TRBV2 and TRBJ2-1, is EPEVTQTPSHQVTQMGQEVILRCVPISNHLYFYWYRQILGQKVEFLVSFYNNEISEKSEIFDDQFSVERPDGSNFTLKIRSTKLEDSAMYFCARSLRGQVTMGGNEQFFGPGTRLTVL.

This clonotype has just a few counts. This sequence joins TRBV2 and TRBJ2-5; D is unresolved. CDR3 length: 14 residues. CDR1 SNHLY and CDR2 FYNNEI come from the germline V gene. Trimming took off 1 base at V and 1 base at J, with 7 bases between the two ends. CDR3 sequence reads: CASSEVRSQETQYF. The DNA of the CDR3 is TGTGCCAGCAGTGAAGTCAGAAGCCAAGAGACCCAGTACTTC.

This clonotype was detected only a few times. This rearrangement joins TRBV4-1 to TRBJ2-4; 10 bases are a match to TRBD2. The CDR3 consists of 17 residues. The germline V gene has CDR1 MGHRA and CDR2 YSYEKL. Trimming took 0 bases from V and 8 from J; bases not matched to a gene: 10. The CDR3 sequence is CASSQDGASGGGDIQYF. The DNA of the CDR3 is TGCGCCAGCAGCCAAGACGGGGCTAGCGGGGGAGGGGACATTCAGTACTTC.

This clonotype was observed a few times. The chain carries TRBV5-1 and TRBJ2-5, with D perhaps TRBD1 (5 bases). Germline CDR1 SGHRS, CDR2 YFSETQ. V lost 5 bases and J 5 bases, leaving 19 bases between the germline ends. The CDR3 has 15 amino acids. The CDR3 sequence: CASSSGNSLLETQYF. The CDR3 DNA is TGCGCCAGCAGTTCAGGGAATAGTCTTTTGGAGACCCAGTACTTC.

The sample holds many counts of this clonotype. DNA for the CDR3: TGTGCCAGCAGCTCTACCTCGGGAGGGGCCACCTGGACCCAGTACTTC. The encoded protein is CASSSTSGGATWTQYF. The rearrangement uses TRBV5-5 and TRBJ2-5; 8 nucleotides align to TRBD2. There are 16 residues in the CDR3. V shed 3 bases, J shed 7 bases, and the junction held 14 bases outside the gene matches. In germline, CDR1 is SGHKS, CDR2 YYEKEE (reference sequence).

This clonotype was seen at least ten times. This rearrangement joins TRBV20-1 to TRBJ2-4; perhaps TRBD1 as D (6 bases). V was cut by 0 bases and J by 0 bases, with 12 bases left in between. CDR3 length equals 16 residues. Per germline, CDR1 DFQATT and CDR2 SNEGSKA (reference sequence). The CDR3 DNA sequence: TGCAGTGCTAGAGATTTGGGGGCCCTAGCCAAAAACATTCAGTACTTC. It specifies CSARDLGALAKNIQYF.

Many counts were recorded for this clonotype. The chain carries TRBV4-3 and TRBJ1-2; 8 nucleotides agree with TRBD1. This CDR3 region has 14 residues. The V and J ends lost 6 bases and 5 bases, in that order; junction bases with no gene match: 8. Germline V gives CDR1 LGHNA, CDR2 YSLEER. CDR3 nucleotides: TGCGCCAGCAGGCGCGACAGGGGAGAGTATGGCTACACCTTC. Its protein product is CASRRDRGEYGYTF.

J is TRBJ2-4 and V is TRBV6-2 or TRBV6-3, with 13 bases fitting TRBD2. The CDR3 length is 15 residues. Unmatched junction bases numbered 11, after V lost 6 bases and J lost 12 bases. Looked up from germline, CDR1 is MNHEY and CDR2 is SVGEGT. Written as DNA, the CDR3 is TGTGCCAGCAGCCCTACTAGCGGGGGGGCCTTGACTCAGTACTTC. It yields the protein CASSPTSGGALTQYF.

This clonotype was recorded a few times. Here the CDR3 DNA reads TGTGCCAGCAGCTTTGGGGTCCCATACAATGAGCAGTTCTTC. Its protein product is CASSFGVPYNEQFF. The genes are TRBV5-6 and TRBJ2-1; D not resolved. Deletions cut 2 bases from V and 4 bases from J, with 10 bases between. Germline V gene lookup returns CDR1 SGHDT and CDR2 YYEEEE. This CDR3 is 14 amino acids long. Filled out from reference TRBV5-6 and TRBJ2-1, the complete variable domain reads DAGVTQSPTHLIKTRGQQVTLRCSPKSGHDTVSWYQQALGQGPQFIFQYYEEEERQRGNFPDRFSGHQFPNYSSELNVNALLLGDSALYLCASSFGVPYNEQFFGPGTRLTVL.